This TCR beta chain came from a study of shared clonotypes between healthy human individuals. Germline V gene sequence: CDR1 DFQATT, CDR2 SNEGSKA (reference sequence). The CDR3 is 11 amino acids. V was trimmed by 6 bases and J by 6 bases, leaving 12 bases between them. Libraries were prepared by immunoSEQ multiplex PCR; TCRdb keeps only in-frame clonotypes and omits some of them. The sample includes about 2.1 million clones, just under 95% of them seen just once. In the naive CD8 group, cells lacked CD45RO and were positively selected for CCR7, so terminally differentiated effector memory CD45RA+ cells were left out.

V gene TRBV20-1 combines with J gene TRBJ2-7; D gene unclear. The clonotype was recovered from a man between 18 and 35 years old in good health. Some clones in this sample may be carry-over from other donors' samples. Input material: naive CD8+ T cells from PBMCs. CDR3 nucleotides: TGCAGTGCCAAGGACCCAGGCGAGCAGTACTTC. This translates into CSAKDPGEQYF.